The 18 T cell receptor beta chains given below trace back to one sample, sequenced in a study of control samples from healthy donors and cancer patients (dated by TCRdb to the early 2020s). Library prep was done by the immunoSEQ multiplex PCR assay. TCRdb took this table from immuneACCESS and kept in-frame rearrangements with V and J called. Such tables lack part of the clones; where checked against another copy, unresolved V genes explain under half of the gap, and the rest is unexplained. This sample lists 150,000 to 200,000 clones; about 90% were detected once. The ten largest clones add up to about 12% of the sample. The sequencing input was blood. These receptors were collected from a man in his thirties or forties in good health.

This rearrangement joins TRBV28 to TRBJ1-4, with TRBD1 matching 8 bases. Germline CDR1 and CDR2: MDHEN and SYDVKM. The CDR3 length is 13 residues. Trimming cost V 2 bases and J 11 bases; bases outside gene matches: 4. The DNA of the CDR3 is TGTGCCAGCAGTTTACAGGGGGCGCGGAAACTGTTTTTT. Protein: CASSLQGARKLFF.

The chain recombines TRBV4-2 with TRBJ1-2, with D tentatively TRBD1 (6 bases). Germline CDR1 reads LGHNA; CDR2 reads YNFKEQ. Trimming cost V 1 base and J 6 bases, with 21 bases left between them. The CDR3 runs 17 residues. CDR3 protein: CASSQVNSGAMADGYTF. CDR3 nucleotide sequence: TGTGCCAGCAGCCAAGTCAACTCAGGGGCCATGGCTGATGGCTACACCTTC.

The genes are TRBV2 and TRBJ2-1; 7 bases map to TRBD1. V dropped 6 bases and J dropped 3; count of bases not matched to a gene: 2. This CDR3 has 13 residues. CDR1 is SNHLY and CDR2 is FYNNEI in the germline V gene. In nucleotides, the CDR3 is TGTGCCAGCAGACGGGACAGCTACAATGAGCAGTTCTTC. This sequence encodes CASRRDSYNEQFF.

This clone was found once. CDR3 DNA: TGCGCCAGCAGCTCGGGGACATTGGAGACCCAGTACTTC. Translation gives CASSSGTLETQYF. The chain is built from TRBV5-1 and TRBJ2-5, with TRBD1 as a possible D gene (6 bases). Trimming stripped 3 bases from V and 5 bases from J, with 11 bases between. CDR1 is SGHRS and CDR2 is YFSETQ in the germline V gene. The CDR3 totals 13 residues.

The chain employs TRBV2 and TRBJ2-2; TRBD1 agrees at 10 bases. The V segment lost 6 bases and the J segment 3 bases; nucleotides outside the gene matches: 13. The CDR3 consists of 18 residues. Germline values: CDR1 SNHLY, CDR2 FYNNEI. The CDR3 sequence: CASSRRGQGSLHTGELFF. CDR3 DNA: TGTGCCAGCAGCCGCCGGGGACAGGGGTCTTTACACACCGGGGAGCTGTTTTTT.

This chain uses TRBV29-1 with TRBJ2-5; no reliable D call. The V gene lost 7 bases and the J gene lost 0 bases, with 9 bases spanning the gap. The CDR3 contains 12 residues. Germline loops: CDR1 SQVTM, CDR2 ANQGSEA. CDR3 coding DNA: TGCAGCGCCTTAGTCAACCAAGAGACCCAGTACTTC. Translating gives CSALVNQETQYF.

The chain combines TRBV19 with TRBJ2-7; D gene uncertain. The germline gives CDR1 LNHDA, CDR2 SQIVND (reference sequence). The CDR3 spans 13 residues. The V end was cut by 7 bases, the J end by 2 bases, with 12 bases between. CDR3 DNA sequence: TGTGCCAGTACCTCAACCGATACCTACGAGCAGTACTTC. Residues: CASTSTDTYEQYF.

The chain links TRBV4-1 to TRBJ1-2; possible D gene TRBD1, 5 bases. CDR3 length: 15 amino acids. V lost 1 base and J lost 4, with 13 bases in between. The V gene's germline CDR1 is MGHRA and CDR2 YSYEKL. The CDR3 DNA is TGCGCCAGCAGCCAAGGGGGCAGCCTTTCCTATGGCTACACCTTC. This encodes CASSQGGSLSYGYTF.

J is TRBJ2-7 and V is TRBV10-3; D unclear. Trimming cost V 8 bases and J 0 bases, with 11 bases left between them. The CDR3 runs to 13 residues. Germline V gene data show CDR1 as ENHRY and CDR2 as SYGVKD. The CDR3 bases are TGTGCCATCGGAAACGTGGTCTCCTACGAGCAGTACTTC. This gives the protein CAIGNVVSYEQYF.

This chain uses TRBV9 with TRBJ2-3; the D is unclear. This CDR3 has 15 amino acids. The V gene lost 3 bases and the J gene lost 9 bases, with 20 bases spanning the gap. Germline V lookup: CDR1 SGDLS, CDR2 YYNGEE. In nucleotides, the CDR3 is TGTGCCAGCAGCGACCTCTCGACTCGCCAGAGAACGCAGTATTTT. It codes for CASSDLSTRQRTQYF.

V and J are TRBV6-5 and TRBJ1-1; a weak D match, TRBD1 (6 bases). The CDR3 contains 13 residues. Trimming cost V 4 bases and J 9 bases, with 15 bases left between them. Germline V gene sequence: CDR1 MNHEY, CDR2 SVGAGI. The CDR3 loop reads CASSSPRGYKAFF. DNA for the CDR3: TGTGCCAGCAGTTCCCCCAGGGGATATAAAGCTTTCTTT.

V is TRBV6-5 and J is TRBJ2-7; 9 bases line up with TRBD1. Unmatched junction bases numbered 5, after V lost 7 bases and J lost 1 base. The CDR3 is 14 residues long. CDR1 and CDR2 (germline): MNHEY, SVGAGI. The CDR3 region is CASNRDRVSYEQYF. The DNA for the CDR3 is TGTGCCAGCAACAGGGACAGGGTTTCCTACGAGCAGTACTTC.

This chain connects TRBV6-2 or TRBV6-3 to TRBJ2-7; 8 positions agree with TRBD1. This CDR3 region has 15 residues. With 5 bases clipped from V and 2 bases from J, the junction kept 8 bases outside the gene matches. The germline V gene encodes CDR1 MNHEY and CDR2 SVGEGT. In DNA form, the CDR3 reads TGTGCCAGCAGTCGGGACAGGCACGAAACCTACGAGCAGTACTTC. Translating gives CASSRDRHETYEQYF.

The chain has TRBV28 and TRBJ2-7; 9 positions match TRBD1. Germline V CDR1 and CDR2: MDHEN, SYDVKM. The CDR3 has 14 amino acids. V lost 5 bases and J lost 3; bases outside the gene matches: 5. CDR3 nucleotides: TGTGCCAGCAGTACGGGACAGGGCGACTACGAGCAGTACTTC. Translation: CASSTGQGDYEQYF.

The genes are TRBV5-5 and TRBJ1-1; D may be TRBD1 (6 bases). The V gene's germline CDR1 is SGHKS and CDR2 YYEKEE (reference sequence). The CDR3 length is 15 residues. The V and J ends lost 4 bases and 0 bases respectively, with 13 bases between them. CDR3 in amino acids: CASSGRQVMNTEAFF. CDR3 in DNA: TGTGCCAGCAGCGGGAGACAGGTTATGAACACTGAAGCTTTCTTT. The whole variable domain, filled in from reference TRBV5-5 and TRBJ1-1, reads DAGVTQSPTHLIKTRGQQVTLRCSPISGHKSVSWYQQVLGQGPQFIFQYYEKEERGRGNFPDRFSARQFPNYSSELNVNALLLGDSALYLCASSGRQVMNTEAFFGQGTRLTVV.

V usage is TRBV6-5 and J usage is TRBJ1-3; D is undetermined. Germline loops: CDR1 MNHEY, CDR2 SVGAGI. This CDR3 has 15 residues. V was trimmed by 2 bases and J by 2 bases, leaving 10 bases between them. The CDR3 region has the DNA TGTGCCAGCAGTTACCGGACCCTAGCTGGAAACACCATATATTTT. This gives the protein CASSYRTLAGNTIYF.

The J gene is TRBJ2-1, the V gene TRBV24-1; 15 positions agree with TRBD2. The CDR3 is 16 residues long. J lost 6 bases, V lost 4 bases, and 3 bases had no gene match. The germline V gene has CDR1 KGHDR and CDR2 SFDVKD. CDR3 DNA sequence: TGTGCCACCAGTGACCCGGGACTAGCGGGAGGCAATGAGCAGTTCTTC. Protein product: CATSDPGLAGGNEQFF.

This sequence joins TRBV14 and TRBJ1-6; no clear D. V lost 0 bases to trimming and J lost 10 bases, with 7 bases between them. The CDR3 spans 13 residues. Germline V lookup: CDR1 SGHDN, CDR2 FVKESK. The CDR3 sequence: CASSQDTRSPLHF. In DNA, the CDR3 is TGTGCCAGCAGCCAAGATACGAGGTCACCCCTCCACTTT.